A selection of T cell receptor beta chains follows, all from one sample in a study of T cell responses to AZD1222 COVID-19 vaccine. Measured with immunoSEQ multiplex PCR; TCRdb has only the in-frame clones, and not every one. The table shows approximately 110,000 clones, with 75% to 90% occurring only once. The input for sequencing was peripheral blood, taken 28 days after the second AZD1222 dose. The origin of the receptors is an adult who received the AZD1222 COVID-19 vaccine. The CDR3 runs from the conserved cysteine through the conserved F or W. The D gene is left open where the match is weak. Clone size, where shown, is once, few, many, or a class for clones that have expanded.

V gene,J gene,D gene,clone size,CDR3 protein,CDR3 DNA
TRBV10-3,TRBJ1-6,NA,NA,CAISGAPNSPLHF,TGTGCCATCAGTGGGGCCCCTAATTCACCCCTCCACTTT
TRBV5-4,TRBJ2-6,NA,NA,CASSSWYSGANVLTF,TGTGCCAGCAGCTCCTGGTACTCTGGGGCCAACGTCCTGACTTTC
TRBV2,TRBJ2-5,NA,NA,CASSVGETQYF,TGTGCCAGCAGTGTGGGGGAGACCCAGTACTTC
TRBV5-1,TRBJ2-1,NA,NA,CASSLGGNEQFF,TGCGCCAGCAGCTTGGGAGGGAATGAGCAGTTCTTC
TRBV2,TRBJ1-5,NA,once,CASKTHGRQPQHF,TGTGCCAGCAAGACTCACGGGAGGCAGCCCCAGCATTTT
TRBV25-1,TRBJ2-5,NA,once,CASSETGGKIETQYF,TGTGCCAGCAGTGAAACCGGGGGAAAAATAGAGACCCAGTACTTC
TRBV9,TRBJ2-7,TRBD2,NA,CASSHGLADEQYF,TGTGCCAGCAGCCATGGACTAGCGGACGAGCAGTACTTC
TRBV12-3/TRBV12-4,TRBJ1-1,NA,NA,CASRGYPSEAFF,TGTGCCAGCAGGGGGTATCCGTCTGAAGCTTTCTTT
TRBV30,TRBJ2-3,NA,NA,CAWSVGGPVTNTQYF,TGTGCCTGGAGTGTAGGAGGGCCTGTCACAAATACGCAGTATTTT
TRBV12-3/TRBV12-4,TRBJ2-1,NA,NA,CASSLGEFEQFF,TGTGCCAGCAGTTTGGGCGAATTTGAGCAGTTCTTC
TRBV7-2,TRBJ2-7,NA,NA,CASSVRDGYEQYF,TGTGCCAGCAGCGTCCGGGACGGCTACGAGCAGTACTTC
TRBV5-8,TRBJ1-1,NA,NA,CASEGESIWTEAFF,TGTGCCAGTGAGGGGGAGAGCATTTGGACTGAAGCTTTCTTT
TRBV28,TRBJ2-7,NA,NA,CASIRGGTSSYEQYF,TGTGCCAGCATTCGGGGCGGGACCAGCTCCTACGAGCAGTACTTC
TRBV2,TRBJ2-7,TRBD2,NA,CASSRTSGYYEQYF,TGTGCCAGCAGTAGGACTAGCGGGTACTACGAGCAGTACTTC
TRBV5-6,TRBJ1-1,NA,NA,CASRRGQGLNTEAFF,TGTGCCAGCAGGCGAGGGCAGGGGTTAAACACTGAAGCTTTCTTT
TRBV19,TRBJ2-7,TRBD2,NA,CASSISSGNYYEQYF,TGTGCCAGTAGTATTTCTAGCGGGAACTACTACGAGCAGTACTTC
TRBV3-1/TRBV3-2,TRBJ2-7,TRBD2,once,CASSQGGRGPYSYEQYF,TGTGCCAGCAGCCAAGGTGGGAGGGGCCCTTACTCCTACGAGCAGTACTTC
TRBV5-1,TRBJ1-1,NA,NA,CASSFGGFNTEAFF,TGCGCCAGCAGCTTCGGGGGGTTCAACACTGAAGCTTTCTTT
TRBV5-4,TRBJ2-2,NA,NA,CASRSGHSTGELFF,TGTGCCAGCAGGTCGGGACACTCCACCGGGGAGCTGTTTTTT
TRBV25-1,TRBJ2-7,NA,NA,CASSESGLLYEQYF,TGTGCCAGCAGTGAATCGGGGCTTCTCTACGAGCAGTACTTC
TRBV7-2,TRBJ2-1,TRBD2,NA,CASSLGLAGYNEQFF,TGTGCCAGCAGCCTCGGTTTAGCGGGGTACAATGAGCAGTTCTTC
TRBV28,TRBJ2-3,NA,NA,CASSLRATDTQYF,TGTGCCAGCAGTTTACGAGCAACAGATACGCAGTATTTT
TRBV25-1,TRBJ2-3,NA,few,CASNPGSGGNTDTQYF,TGTGCCAGCAACCCGGGGAGTGGCGGAAACACAGATACGCAGTATTTT
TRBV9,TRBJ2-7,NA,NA,CASSVGLDYEQYF,TGTGCCAGCAGCGTAGGGCTCGACTACGAGCAGTACTTC
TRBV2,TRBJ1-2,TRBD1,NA,CASSGGPNYGYTF,TGTGCCAGCTCAGGGGGTCCTAACTATGGCTACACCTTC
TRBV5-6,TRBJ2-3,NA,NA,CASSFRLHSRTDTQYF,TGTGCCAGCAGCTTCCGGCTCCACAGCCGCACAGATACGCAGTATTTT
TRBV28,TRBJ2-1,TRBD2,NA,CASSYPRLAGEVDEQFF,TGTGCCAGCAGTTACCCAAGACTAGCGGGAGAGGTGGATGAGCAGTTCTTC
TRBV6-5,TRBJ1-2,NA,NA,CASSGAGDGYTF,TGTGCCAGCAGCGGTGCAGGGGATGGCTACACCTTC
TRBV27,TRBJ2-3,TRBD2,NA,CASTRLAGGDTQYF,TGTGCCAGCACCCGACTAGCGGGAGGAGATACGCAGTATTTT
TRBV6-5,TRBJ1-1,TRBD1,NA,CASRKTGTVNTEAFF,TGTGCCAGCAGGAAAACAGGGACAGTGAACACTGAAGCTTTCTTT
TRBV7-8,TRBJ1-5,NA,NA,CASSRVGGAGNQPQHF,TGTGCCAGCAGCCGAGTGGGGGGGGCCGGCAATCAGCCCCAGCATTTT
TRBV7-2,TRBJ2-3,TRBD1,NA,CASSLQGQGTTDTQYF,TGTGCCAGCAGCCTACAAGGACAGGGAACCACAGATACGCAGTATTTT
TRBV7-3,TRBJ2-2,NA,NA,CASRPQTAGELFF,TGTGCCAGCAGGCCGCAGACTGCCGGGGAGCTGTTTTTT
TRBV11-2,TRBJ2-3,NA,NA,CASSYSVTDTQYF,TGTGCCAGCAGCTACTCTGTAACAGATACGCAGTATTTT
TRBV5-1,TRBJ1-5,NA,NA,CASSSFGERNQPQHF,TGCGCCAGCTCAAGTTTTGGGGAAAGGAATCAGCCCCAGCATTTT
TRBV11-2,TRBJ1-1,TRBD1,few,CASSLGQGANTEAFF,TGTGCCAGCAGCTTAGGTCAGGGGGCGAACACTGAAGCTTTCTTT
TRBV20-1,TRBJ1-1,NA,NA,CSPRGTEAFF,TGCAGTCCGAGGGGCACTGAAGCTTTCTTT
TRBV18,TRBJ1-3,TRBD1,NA,CASSPPGQGAFTSSGNTIYF,TGTGCCAGCTCACCTCCGGGACAGGGGGCCTTCACAAGCTCTGGAAACACCATATATTTT
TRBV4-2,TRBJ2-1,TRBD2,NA,CASSQEEREFAYNEQFF,TGTGCCAGCAGCCAAGAGGAGCGGGAGTTCGCCTACAATGAGCAGTTCTTC